This T cell receptor beta chain originates from a study of blood T cell repertoires in COVID-19 (dated by TCRdb to the early 2020s). With regard to the full study: Samples covering the acute and convalescent phases of COVID-19 were provided by collaborators in the United States, Italy and Spain. The samples were drawn from two sources: the first 160 participants of the ongoing ImmuneRACE study, and over 1,000 subjects contributed by 6 global collaborators. Deeply sampled blood TCRbeta repertoires from subjects exposed to, actively infected with, or recovered from COVID-19 were included in the dataset. Where available, HLA class I and class II types were obtained from metadata supplied by the sample provider rather than from assay-based typing. The repertoires were released in a freely available public database intended as a resource for research on the immune response to SARS-CoV-2. Sample metadata almost always included a de-identified subject ID, COVID-19 status, age in years and sex. The material from the prospective study consisted of cDNA or gDNA derived from T cells, B-cell-depleted T cells, or PBMCs. The full study reports these points: The amount of clinical and demographic metadata varied by source and participant and was provided uncurated.

TCRbeta CDR3 regions were amplified from genomic DNA by means of the immunoSEQ Assay, a bias-controlled multiplex PCR. The study's own analysis went as follows. The number of nucleated cells in each sample was estimated by amplification of reference gene primers within the assay. To quantify the absolute abundance of each unique TCRbeta CDR3 rearrangement, sequence reads were collapsed and filtered. For each sample, productive Simpson clonality was calculated as the square root of Simpson's diversity index over productive rearrangements. As stored in TCRdb, this immuneACCESS dataset retains in-frame rearrangements with V and J assigned. A fraction of the clones does not appear; measured against another copy, unresolved V genes explain less than half of the discrepancy, and the remainder lacks a known reason. The V and J calls and the clone size are those of that table, but D and trimming were determined from the DNA. The sample contains roughly 67,000 clones, about four fifths of them found a single time. The ten largest clones represent approximately 6.8% of the sample.

Collaborating institutions collected whole blood in K2EDTA tubes following their own protocols. For TCRbeta analysis, collaborator samples were shipped as frozen whole blood, as isolated PBMCs, or as DNA extracted from either sample type. This clone appeared once. Its antigen remains unidentified. It has no much larger one-base neighbor in the sample; base qualities were not kept. The TCR originated in a woman in her forties or fifties with active or convalescent COVID-19. Sequenced material: peripheral blood.

The bases read TGCAGCGTTGAAGAGGGACAGGGGGCGGGAGGCTACACCTTC. It translates to CSVEEGQGAGGYTF. The V gene is TRBV29-1 and the J gene is TRBJ1-2; 12 of the junction bases match TRBD1. The germline V gene encodes CDR1 SQVTM and CDR2 ANQGSEA. Trimming leaves V shorter by 0 bases and J shorter by 8 bases, with the junction holding 4 bases beyond the gene matches. The CDR3, from cysteine to phenylalanine, totals 14 residues. Of all the DNA, just the CDR3 is kept, 42 bases in frame from base 1.